This T cell receptor beta chain emerged from a study of blood T cell repertoires in COVID-19 (dated by TCRdb to about 2020). With regard to the full study: Collaborator samples came from the United States, Italy and Spain and covered acute and convalescent phases of COVID-19. The material from the prospective study consisted of cDNA or gDNA derived from T cells, B-cell-depleted T cells, or PBMCs. Subjects who had been exposed to COVID-19, were actively infected with it, or had recovered from it provided the deeply sampled blood TCRbeta repertoires that made up the dataset. The repertoires were made available in a free public database intended to serve as a resource for research on the immune response to SARS-CoV-2. Samples were obtained from the ongoing ImmuneRACE study (first 160 participants) and from about 1,300 subjects provided by 6 global collaborators. Nearly every sample came with metadata listing a de-identified subject ID, COVID-19 status, age in years and sex. Where HLA class I and class II types were available, the types were taken from metadata supplied by the sample provider, not from assay-based typing.

Beyond this particular receptor, the publication reports: Clinical and demographic metadata were provided uncurated, with the amount varying by source and participant.

The immunoSEQ Assay, a bias-controlled multiplex PCR, was used to amplify TCRbeta CDR3 regions from genomic DNA. For the original study's pipeline: The number of nucleated cells in each sample was estimated from the amplification of reference gene primers within the assay. To quantify the absolute abundance of each unique TCRbeta CDR3 rearrangement, sequence reads were collapsed and filtered. For each sample, productive Simpson clonality was calculated as the square root of Simpson's diversity index across productive rearrangements. TCRdb provides this immuneACCESS table in a form limited to in-frame rearrangements. Some clones are lacking; in checked studies, under half of them reflect an unresolved V gene, and why the rest are absent is not known. That table is the source of V, J and clone size, and D and trimming were worked out from the DNA. This sample gives around 250,000 clones in total; almost 85% of them show up just once. The top ten clones comprise approximately 5.1% of the sample.

Each collaborating institution followed its own protocols to collect whole blood in K2EDTA tubes. Collaborator samples were shipped for TCRbeta analysis as frozen whole blood, isolated PBMCs, or DNA extracted from either sample type. Concerning this clone: Its recognized antigen is unknown. The input lacks base qualities; no much larger clone sits a single base away.

Sequenced: peripheral blood. The sequence derives from a man in his forties or fifties with active or convalescent COVID-19.

The sequence in DNA is TGTGCCAGCTCAGCAGATCAGGGATACCTCTACGAGCAGTACTTC. It is translated as CASSADQGYLYEQYF. The V gene is TRBV18 and the J gene is TRBJ2-7; 5 matching bases give a weak D call of TRBD1. The V end loses 5 bases and the J end loses 3 bases, and a stretch of 17 bases separates them. As encoded in the germline V gene, CDR1 is KGHSH while CDR2 is LQKENI. The CDR3 sequence holds 15 residues, the cysteine and phenylalanine included. Solely the CDR3 DNA is kept, with 45 bases framed from the first base.